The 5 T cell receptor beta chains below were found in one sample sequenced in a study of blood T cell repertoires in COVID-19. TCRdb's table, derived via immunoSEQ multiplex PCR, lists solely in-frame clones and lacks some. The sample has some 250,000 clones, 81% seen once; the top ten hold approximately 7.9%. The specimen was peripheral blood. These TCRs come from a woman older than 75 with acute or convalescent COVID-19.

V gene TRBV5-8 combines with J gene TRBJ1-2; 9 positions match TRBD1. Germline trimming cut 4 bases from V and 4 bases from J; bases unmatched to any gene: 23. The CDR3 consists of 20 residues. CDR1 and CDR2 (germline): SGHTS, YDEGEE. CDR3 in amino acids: CASSLYGGTGSPQSIYGYTF. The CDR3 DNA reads TGTGCCAGCAGCCTCTATGGCGGGACAGGGTCTCCTCAGTCAATCTATGGCTACACCTTC.

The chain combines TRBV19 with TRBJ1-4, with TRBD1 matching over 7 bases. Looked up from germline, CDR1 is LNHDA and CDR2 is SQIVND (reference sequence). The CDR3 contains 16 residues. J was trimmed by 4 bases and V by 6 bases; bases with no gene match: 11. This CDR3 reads CASRRGIGQVNEKLFF. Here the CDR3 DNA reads TGTGCCAGTAGGAGGGGTATAGGACAGGTTAATGAAAAACTGTTTTTT.

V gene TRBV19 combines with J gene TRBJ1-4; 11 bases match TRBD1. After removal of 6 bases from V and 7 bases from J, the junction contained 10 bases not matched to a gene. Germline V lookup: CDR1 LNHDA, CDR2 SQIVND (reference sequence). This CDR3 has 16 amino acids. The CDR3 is CASSFIGQGATEKLFF. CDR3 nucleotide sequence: TGTGCCAGTAGCTTTATTGGACAGGGGGCGACTGAAAAACTGTTTTTT.

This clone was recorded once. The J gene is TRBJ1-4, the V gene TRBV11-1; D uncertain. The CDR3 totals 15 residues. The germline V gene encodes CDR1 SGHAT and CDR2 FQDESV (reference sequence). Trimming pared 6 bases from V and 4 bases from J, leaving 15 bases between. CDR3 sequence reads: CASRVSGRGNEKLFF. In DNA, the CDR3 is TGTGCCAGCAGAGTCTCCGGGCGGGGTAATGAAAAACTGTTTTTT.

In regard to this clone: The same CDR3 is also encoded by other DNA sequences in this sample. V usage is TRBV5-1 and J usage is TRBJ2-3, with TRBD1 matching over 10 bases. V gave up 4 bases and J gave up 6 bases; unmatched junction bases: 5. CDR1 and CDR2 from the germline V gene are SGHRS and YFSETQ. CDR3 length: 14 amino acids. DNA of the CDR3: TGCGCCAGCAGCCCGGGACAGGGGACGGATACGCAGTATTTT. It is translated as CASSPGQGTDTQYF.